These 25 T cell receptor beta chains originate from one sample sequenced in a study of shared clonotypes between healthy human individuals. Repertoires were generated with immunoSEQ multiplex PCR, while TCRdb's copy carries only in-frame clones and drops some. The sample shows 550,000 to 850,000 clones, roughly two thirds of them seen only once. The specimen was memory CD4+ T cells sorted from blood. The sample's subset: CD45RA-negative fraction. All receptors come from a woman between 25 and 40 years old in good health.

This chain connects TRBV11-1 to TRBJ2-1, with 14 bases aligning to TRBD2. Germline CDR1 is SGHAT and CDR2 is FQDESV (reference sequence). The CDR3 consists of 17 residues. The J segment lost 9 bases and the V segment lost 4 bases, leaving 11 bases of the junction unmatched. DNA for the CDR3: TGTGCCAGCAGCTCATCGGGACTAGCGGGAGTATTTGGTGAGCAGTTCTTC. Its translation is CASSSSGLAGVFGEQFF.

This clone was picked up many times. The chain has TRBV19 and TRBJ2-1, with 8 bases matching TRBD2. CDR3 length equals 17 residues. V lost 2 bases and J lost 2; bases outside the gene matches: 8. Germline CDR1 reads LNHDA; CDR2 reads SQIVND (reference sequence). The CDR3 reads CASSIYSGLGAYNEQFF. The CDR3 DNA is TGTGCCAGTAGTATATATTCGGGACTAGGGGCCTACAATGAGCAGTTCTTC.

The rearrangement joins TRBV7-9 to TRBJ2-3; 15 positions agree with TRBD2. Losses at the gene ends were 8 bases for V and 3 bases for J; bases not matched to a gene: 9. Germline CDR1 SEHNR, CDR2 FQNEAQ (reference sequence). The CDR3 spans 17 residues. The CDR3 region has the DNA TGTGCCAGCGGACAGGGACTAGCGGGAGGCGGTACAGATACGCAGTATTTT. Translation: CASGQGLAGGGTDTQYF. The full variable domain, completed using reference TRBV7-9 and TRBJ2-3, is DTGVSQNPRHKITKRGQNVTFRCDPISEHNRLYWYRQTLGQGPEFLTYFQNEAQLEKSRLLSDRFSAERPKGSFSTLEIQRTEQGDSAMYLCASGQGLAGGGTDTQYFGPGTRLTVL.

This rearrangement joins TRBV15 to TRBJ1-3, with a tentative D call TRBD1 (5 bases). The CDR3 runs 15 residues. Trimming stripped 0 bases from V and 1 base from J, with 7 bases between. Germline CDR1 reads LNHNV; CDR2 reads YYDKDF (reference sequence). The CDR3 DNA follows: TGTGCCACCAGCAGAGACAGGGCGTCTGGAAACACCATATATTTT. This gives the protein CATSRDRASGNTIYF.

The genes are TRBV5-1 and TRBJ2-7; D remains ambiguous. Germline V gene lookup returns CDR1 SGHRS and CDR2 YFSETQ. V was clipped by 0 bases and J by 0 bases, with 10 bases between them. The CDR3 extends over 15 amino acids. Here the CDR3 DNA reads TGCGCCAGCAGCTTGGTCCCCACCGGCTCCTACGAGCAGTACTTC. This sequence encodes CASSLVPTGSYEQYF. The full variable domain, its missing parts supplied by reference TRBV5-1 and TRBJ2-7, is KAGVTQTPRYLIKTRGQQVTLSCSPISGHRSVSWYQQTPGQGLQFLFEYFSETQRNKGNFPGRFSGRQFSNSRSEMNVSTLELGDSALYLCASSLVPTGSYEQYFGPGTRLTVT.

The chain has TRBV25-1 and TRBJ2-5, with D tentatively TRBD1 (7 bases). This CDR3 has 16 amino acids. Trimming removed 3 bases from V and 3 bases from J, with 17 bases in between. Germline loops: CDR1 MGHDK, CDR2 SYGVNS. The chain's CDR3 is CASSEPITGEEETQYF. The CDR3 DNA reads as TGTGCCAGCAGTGAGCCTATTACAGGGGAGGAAGAGACCCAGTACTTC.

This clone was detected once. The chain uses TRBV25-1 and TRBJ1-5, with D uncertain. Trimming cost V 4 bases and J 7 bases, with 11 bases left between them. CDR1 is MGHDK and CDR2 is SYGVNS in the germline V gene. CDR3 length: 13 residues. CDR3 sequence: CASSAGKDQPQHF. In nucleotides, the CDR3 is TGTGCCAGCAGTGCCGGGAAAGACCAGCCCCAGCATTTT.

CDR3 in amino acids: CASSDGRGGTDTQYF. In nucleotides, the CDR3 is TGTGCCAGCAGTGACGGCCGGGGAGGCACAGATACGCAGTATTTT. The chain couples TRBV7-6 to TRBJ2-3; tentatively, D is TRBD2 (5 bases). Between the trimmed V and J ends, which lost 6 bases and 1 base, there was a span of 14 bases. In germline, CDR1 is SGHVS, CDR2 FNYEAQ. CDR3 length: 15 amino acids.

The table lists this clone with a few counts. The J gene is TRBJ2-1, the V gene TRBV2; no clear D gene. The germline V and J ends were trimmed by 8 bases and 1 base, with 6 bases remaining between them. The CDR3 consists of 12 residues. Germline loops: CDR1 SNHLY, CDR2 FYNNEI. Here the CDR3 reads CASASSYNEQFF. Written as DNA, the CDR3 is TGTGCCAGCGCTAGTTCCTACAATGAGCAGTTCTTC.

The J gene is TRBJ2-1, the V gene TRBV28; TRBD1 is a possible D gene (5 bases). CDR1 MDHEN and CDR2 SYDVKM come from the germline V gene. V lost 3 bases, J lost 0 bases, and 12 bases lay in between. The CDR3 has 16 residues. The CDR3 protein is CASSFHRGLSYNEQFF. CDR3 nucleotide sequence: TGTGCCAGCAGTTTTCATAGGGGTCTCTCCTACAATGAGCAGTTCTTC.

The chain combines TRBV21-1 with TRBJ2-1; the table assigns TRBD2, which was not confirmed against the DNA. TRBV21-1 is described as a pseudogene. There are 18 residues in the CDR3. The CDR3 sequence is CASSNRHSGRNSDDEQFF. As DNA, the CDR3 is TGTGCCAGCAGCAACAGACATAGCGGGAGGAATAGCGACGATGAGCAGTTCTTC.

This clone occurred a few times. The CDR3 DNA follows: TGTGCCAGCAGATTTAGGGGGGGAGACGGCTACACCTTC. Translating it yields CASRFRGGDGYTF. The gene calls are TRBV27 and TRBJ1-2; possibly TRBD1 for D (6 bases). The germline V and J ends were trimmed by 6 bases and 8 bases, with 16 bases remaining between them. The germline V gene has CDR1 MNHEY and CDR2 SMNVEV (reference sequence). CDR3 size: 13 residues.

This clone has a single count. The chain has TRBV15 and TRBJ1-5; unclear D gene. The CDR3 consists of 14 residues. Deletions cut 2 bases from V and 4 bases from J, with 9 bases between. Germline assignment: CDR1 LNHNV and CDR2 YYDKDF (reference sequence). The CDR3 coding sequence is TGTGCCACCAGCAGAAAGCAGACTAATCAGCCCCAGCATTTT. This gives the protein CATSRKQTNQPQHF.

CDR3 region: CASSILSGNTEAFF. DNA for the CDR3: TGTGCCAGTAGTATCCTGTCAGGGAACACTGAAGCTTTCTTT. This chain uses TRBV19 with TRBJ1-1; D not resolved. The V gene's germline CDR1 is LNHDA and CDR2 SQIVND (reference sequence). V dropped 3 bases and J dropped 1 base, with 9 bases sitting between them. There are 14 residues in the CDR3.

In this sample, this clone turned up a few times. Here the CDR3 DNA reads TGCGCCAGCAGCACAACCCCCGGGACAGGGGTCTACGAGCAGTACTTC. Translation: CASSTTPGTGVYEQYF. This chain links TRBV5-1 with TRBJ2-7, with 10 bases that match TRBD1. After removal of 4 bases from V and 3 bases from J, the junction contained 10 bases not matched to a gene. Germline CDR1 is SGHRS and CDR2 is YFSETQ. The CDR3 sequence is 16 residues long. Variable domain in full (rest from reference TRBV5-1 and TRBJ2-7): KAGVTQTPRYLIKTRGQQVTLSCSPISGHRSVSWYQQTPGQGLQFLFEYFSETQRNKGNFPGRFSGRQFSNSRSEMNVSTLELGDSALYLCASSTTPGTGVYEQYFGPGTRLTVT.

The chain has TRBV4-1 and TRBJ2-3; D gene uncertain. The CDR3 spans 15 residues. Per the germline V gene, CDR1 is MGHRA and CDR2 is YSYEKL. The V end lost 1 base, the J end lost 2 bases, and 10 bases lay between the germline ends. CDR3 protein: CASSQVSSITDTQYF. In DNA, the CDR3 is TGCGCCAGCAGCCAAGTTTCCTCAATCACAGATACGCAGTATTTT.

The J gene is TRBJ2-4, the V gene TRBV7-9; TRBD1 or TRBD2 may be the D gene (6 bases each). The ends were cut back, 1 base at V and 8 bases at J, with 15 bases in the middle. From germline, CDR1 is SEHNR and CDR2 FQNEAQ (reference sequence). CDR3 length: 15 amino acids. The CDR3 loop is CASSLGKGGGYIQYF. The CDR3 coding sequence is TGTGCCAGCAGCTTAGGGAAGGGGGGCGGTTACATTCAGTACTTC.

The gene calls are TRBV5-1 and TRBJ2-7; TRBD2 might be the D (6 bases). The CDR3 length is 16 residues. Looked up from germline, CDR1 is SGHRS and CDR2 is YFSETQ. V was shortened by 4 bases and J by 6 bases, with 23 bases between the two germline ends. CDR3 residues: CASSLTPGTPWGEQYF. The CDR3 DNA reads TGCGCCAGCAGCCTGACCCCCGGGACTCCCTGGGGCGAGCAGTACTTC.

This clone was observed a few times. CDR3 residues: CASSKGEREGTDTQYF. The CDR3 bases are TGTGCCAGCAGCAAGGGTGAGCGGGAAGGCACAGATACGCAGTATTTT. The chain carries TRBV21-1 and TRBJ2-3; the table names TRBD2, a call not compared with the DNA. TRBV21-1 is described as a pseudogene. This CDR3 spans 16 amino acids.

Note on this clone: This sample includes further DNA sequences coding for the same CDR3. The genes are TRBV19 and TRBJ2-1, with 12 bases that match TRBD2. There are 15 residues in the CDR3. Germline V gives CDR1 LNHDA, CDR2 SQIVND (reference sequence). V trimming: 3 bases; J trimming: 7 bases; junction bases outside the gene matches: 4. The CDR3 is CASSIGLAGYNEQFF. CDR3 sequence (DNA): TGTGCCAGTAGTATCGGACTAGCGGGATATAATGAGCAGTTCTTC.

The chain is built from TRBV7-2 and TRBJ2-3, with D possibly TRBD2 on 5 matching bases. This CDR3 is built from 15 residues. The V and J ends lost 1 base and 1 base respectively, with 9 bases between them. Germline lookup yields CDR1 SGHTA and CDR2 FQGNSA. As DNA, the CDR3 is TGTGCCAGCAGCTTAGGAGTACTAGGCACAGATACGCAGTATTTT. It specifies CASSLGVLGTDTQYF.

The gene calls are TRBV20-1 and TRBJ2-7, with 7 nucleotides matching TRBD1. The CDR3 contains 11 residues. V was pared by 3 bases and J by 6 bases, with 2 bases of the junction left unmatched. CDR1 is DFQATT and CDR2 is SNEGSKA in the germline V gene (reference sequence). CDR3 DNA sequence: TGCAGTGCTAGGACAGGGAGCGAGCAGTACTTC. This gives the protein CSARTGSEQYF.

The V and J genes are TRBV5-1 and TRBJ2-3; 7 bases are shared with TRBD2. Germline CDR1 reads SGHRS; CDR2 reads YFSETQ. The CDR3 has 16 residues. Trimming removed 4 bases from V and 2 bases from J; junction bases left unmatched: 10. CDR3 amino acids: CASSLRLAGPTDTQYF. The CDR3 DNA follows: TGCGCCAGCAGCCTCAGACTAGCTGGACCCACAGATACGCAGTATTTT.

The V and J genes are TRBV30 and TRBJ1-1; no clear D gene. Germline loops: CDR1 GTSNPN, CDR2 SVGIG (reference sequence). The ends were cut back, 2 bases at V and 4 bases at J, with 11 bases in the middle. The CDR3 is 13 residues long. Here the CDR3 DNA reads TGTGCCTGGAGTCTCCAGGATTTCACTGAAGCTTTCTTT. This codes for CAWSLQDFTEAFF.

The chain has TRBV5-1 and TRBJ2-5, with 12 bases fitting TRBD1. There are 16 residues in the CDR3. The germline CDR1 and CDR2 sequences are SGHRS and YFSETQ. J lost 5 bases, V lost 0 bases, and 5 bases had no gene match. DNA of the CDR3: TGCGCCAGCAGCTTGGAGGGACAGGGGGCTTGGGAGACCCAGTACTTC. As protein: CASSLEGQGAWETQYF. Together with reference TRBV5-1 and TRBJ2-5, the CDR3 gives the full variable domain: KAGVTQTPRYLIKTRGQQVTLSCSPISGHRSVSWYQQTPGQGLQFLFEYFSETQRNKGNFPGRFSGRQFSNSRSEMNVSTLELGDSALYLCASSLEGQGAWETQYFGPGTRLLVL.